These 29 T cell receptor beta chains were all obtained from the same sample, sequenced in a study of beta chain features in type 1 diabetes. The study reverse transcribed the entire isolated RNA, so it sequenced expressed TCRB transcripts. The data were produced by immunoSEQ multiplex PCR, yet TCRdb's version contains in-frame clones alone and is incomplete. The sample comprises 310,000 or so clones, 9.3% of which are singletons, and less than 1.2% rests with the top ten. Study outcomes and limitations: TCRB CDR3s were moderately but significantly shorter in Type 1 diabetes patients in all four CD4+ subsets.

Antigens of these TCRs are unknown. The sequenced material came from central memory CD4+ T cells from blood. The receptors were gathered from a man in his thirties or forties with type 1 diabetes.

The J gene is TRBJ2-2, the V gene TRBV29-1; tentatively, D is TRBD2 (5 bases). Trimming took 4 bases from V and 0 from J, leaving 12 bases between them. The CDR3 length is 15 residues. Germline assignment: CDR1 SQVTM and CDR2 ANQGSEA. The CDR3 DNA sequence: TGCAGCGTTGGACGAGCGGCTACGAACACCGGGGAGCTGTTTTTT. It yields the protein CSVGRAATNTGELFF.

The chain recombines TRBV15 with TRBJ2-5, with 12 bases matching TRBD1. Germline V gene sequence: CDR1 LNHNV, CDR2 YYDKDF (reference sequence). CDR3 length: 17 amino acids. Trimming took 1 base from V and 2 from J; bases not matched to a gene: 5. CDR3 residues: CATSRVRDRGQQETQYF. The CDR3 nucleotides are TGTGCCACCAGCAGAGTTAGGGACAGGGGGCAGCAAGAGACCCAGTACTTC.

The genes are TRBV5-1 and TRBJ2-1; the match to TRBD1 covers 9 bases. The CDR3 is made up of 16 amino acids. Trimming at V came to 4 bases and at J to 2 bases, leaving 7 bases not matched to a gene. Germline V gives CDR1 SGHRS, CDR2 YFSETQ. In nucleotides, the CDR3 is TGCGCCAGCAGCCTCCGACAGGGGGAACCCTACAATGAGCAGTTCTTC. Amino acid sequence: CASSLRQGEPYNEQFF.

This chain connects TRBV7-2 to TRBJ2-5; TRBD2 matches at 10 bases. The CDR3 runs to 17 residues. With V trimmed by 0 bases and J by 1 base, 5 bases remained unmatched. CDR1 and CDR2 from the germline V gene are SGHTA and FQGNSA. CDR3 protein: CASSLAPAGGGQETQYF. The CDR3 nucleotides read TGTGCCAGCAGCTTAGCCCCAGCGGGGGGGGGCCAAGAGACCCAGTACTTC.

This sequence joins TRBV7-2 and TRBJ1-6; 9 nucleotides match TRBD1. The junction had 2 bases not matched to a gene; V was cut back by 3 bases and J by 8 bases. The CDR3 totals 14 residues. Germline values: CDR1 SGHTA, CDR2 FQGNSA. The chain's CDR3 is CASSFGQGHSPLHF. CDR3 DNA sequence: TGTGCCAGCAGCTTTGGACAGGGGCATTCACCCCTCCACTTT. Based on the CDR3 plus reference TRBV7-2 and TRBJ1-6, the full variable domain is GAGVSQSPSNKVTEKGKDVELRCDPISGHTALYWYRQSLGQGLEFLIYFQGNSAPDKSGLPSDRFSAERTGGSVSTLTIQRTQQEDSAVYLCASSFGQGHSPLHFGNGTRLTVT.

This chain connects TRBV7-2 to TRBJ2-5; 8 bases match TRBD1. J was trimmed by 3 bases and V by 0 bases; bases with no gene match: 3. The CDR3 length is 15 residues. Germline V CDR1 and CDR2: SGHTA, FQGNSA. The CDR3 region is CASSLARDRKETQYF. The CDR3 DNA sequence: TGTGCCAGCAGCTTAGCCCGGGACAGGAAAGAGACCCAGTACTTC.

This clone was seen only a few times. V is TRBV30 and J is TRBJ2-5; no clear D. The length of the CDR3 is 12 residues. Trimming stripped 0 bases from V and 5 bases from J, with 7 bases between. Germline lookup yields CDR1 GTSNPN and CDR2 SVGIG (reference sequence). The CDR3 sequence: CAWSVLQETQYF. CDR3 coding DNA: TGTGCCTGGAGTGTACTCCAGGAGACCCAGTACTTC.

A few counts support this clone. This chain uses TRBV29-1 with TRBJ2-7; D gene ambiguous. Trimming pared 4 bases from V and 2 bases from J, leaving 6 bases between. Looked up from germline, CDR1 is SQVTM and CDR2 is ANQGSEA. The CDR3 is 11 residues long. The CDR3 loop is CSVVSTYEQYF. The DNA of the CDR3 is TGCAGCGTTGTCTCAACCTACGAGCAGTACTTC.

There are a few counts of this clone. The chain couples TRBV11-2 to TRBJ1-2; no clear D. Germline V lookup: CDR1 SGHAT, CDR2 FQNNGV. This CDR3 has 14 residues. V was trimmed by 6 bases and J by 4 bases, leaving 15 bases between them. DNA for the CDR3: TGTGCCAGCAGACGAATCGACGGAATCTATGGCTACACCTTC. This translates into CASRRIDGIYGYTF.

V and J are TRBV21-1 and TRBJ2-5; the table's D call TRBD1 went unverified against the DNA. TRBV21-1 is designated a pseudogene. There are 13 residues in the CDR3. The CDR3 is CASSNGAGETQYF. The CDR3 nucleotides are TGTGCCAGCAGCAACGGCGCAGGGGAGACCCAGTACTTC.

This chain joins TRBV7-9 and TRBJ1-6; 10 positions match TRBD1. From germline, CDR1 is SEHNR and CDR2 FQNEAQ (reference sequence). The V gene end was trimmed by 5 bases and the J gene end by 6 bases; junction bases not matched to a gene: 7. The CDR3 runs 16 residues. CDR3 loop: CASSRTGGGSNSPLHF. CDR3 DNA sequence: TGTGCCAGCAGCCGGACAGGGGGAGGGTCTAATTCACCCCTCCACTTT. Drawing the rest from reference TRBV7-9 and TRBJ1-6, the complete variable domain is DTGVSQNPRHKITKRGQNVTFRCDPISEHNRLYWYRQTLGQGPEFLTYFQNEAQLEKSRLLSDRFSAERPKGSFSTLEIQRTEQGDSAMYLCASSRTGGGSNSPLHFGNGTRLTVT.

This clone was picked up a small number of times. The rearrangement joins TRBV14 to TRBJ2-5; D remains ambiguous. This CDR3 has 16 residues. Trimming took off 4 bases at V and 0 bases at J, with 15 bases between the two ends. The germline gives CDR1 SGHDN, CDR2 FVKESK. The chain's CDR3 is CASSPLAGVHQETQYF. CDR3 bases: TGTGCCAGCAGCCCCTTGGCTGGGGTCCACCAAGAGACCCAGTACTTC.

Comments on this clone: In the same sample, other DNA sequences code for this CDR3. This chain connects TRBV5-6 to TRBJ2-7; D is uncertain. Trimming removed 0 bases at V and 5 bases at J, with 9 bases between. Per germline, CDR1 SGHDT and CDR2 YYEEEE. The CDR3 covers 13 residues. In nucleotides, the CDR3 is TGTGCCAGCAGCTTGGCTGGGGTGGACGAGCAGTACTTC. Protein product: CASSLAGVDEQYF.

V usage is TRBV11-2 and J usage is TRBJ1-3, with D unresolved. Trimming removed 1 base from V and 0 bases from J, with 13 bases in between. The CDR3 runs to 17 residues. Germline loops: CDR1 SGHAT, CDR2 FQNNGV. CDR3 residues: CASSLVVTPSSGNTIYF. CDR3 in DNA: TGTGCCAGCAGCTTAGTAGTCACGCCGAGCTCTGGAAACACCATATATTTT.

The sample holds a few counts of this clone. The V call is TRBV6-1, the J call TRBJ2-1; D is ambiguous. This CDR3 spans 15 amino acids. Germline values: CDR1 MNHNS, CDR2 SASEGT. The V end lost 5 bases, the J end lost 1 base, and 12 bases lay between the germline ends. The CDR3 loop reads CASSLKSGSYNEQFF. CDR3 DNA: TGTGCCAGCAGTCTCAAATCCGGTTCCTACAATGAGCAGTTCTTC.

This chain connects TRBV18 to TRBJ1-2; D is ambiguous. CDR3 length: 14 residues. V was trimmed by 3 bases and J by 5 bases, leaving 13 bases between them. Germline V gene lookup returns CDR1 KGHSH and CDR2 LQKENI. The CDR3 protein is CASSPRTETYGYTF. DNA for the CDR3: TGTGCCAGCTCACCTAGGACGGAGACTTATGGCTACACCTTC.

This clone has only a few counts. V usage is TRBV11-3 and J usage is TRBJ2-4; unclear D gene. In germline, CDR1 is SGHNT, CDR2 YENEEA. V dropped 0 bases and J dropped 13 bases, with 13 bases sitting between them. The CDR3 has 13 amino acids. The CDR3 protein is CASSLEQDQPQYF. The CDR3 DNA follows: TGTGCCAGCAGCTTAGAGCAGGACCAGCCGCAGTACTTC.

This rearrangement joins TRBV28 to TRBJ1-5; 12 bases are shared with TRBD1. The CDR3 is made up of 17 amino acids. The germline CDR1 and CDR2 sequences are MDHEN and SYDVKM. V shed 6 bases and J 3 bases; nucleotides not matched to a gene: 9. The CDR3 bases are TGTGCCAGCAGGGGGACAGGGGGCCCCCGTTACAATCAGCCCCAGCATTTT. This codes for CASRGTGGPRYNQPQHF. The whole variable domain, filled in from reference TRBV28 and TRBJ1-5, reads DVKVTQSSRYLVKRTGEKVFLECVQDMDHENMFWYRQDPGLGLRLIYFSYDVKMKEKGDIPEGYSVSREKKERFSLILESASTNQTSMYLCASRGTGGPRYNQPQHFGDGTRLSIL.

This clone has just one count. The chain links TRBV30 to TRBJ2-7, with 8 bases fitting TRBD1. There are 14 residues in the CDR3. CDR1 and CDR2 from the germline V gene are GTSNPN and SVGIG (reference sequence). Losses at the gene ends were 3 bases for V and 0 bases for J; bases not matched to a gene: 4. The CDR3 DNA sequence: TGTGCCTGGAGGCAGGACAGGGCCTCCTACGAGCAGTACTTC. It codes for CAWRQDRASYEQYF.

There are a few counts of this clone. The rearrangement links TRBV11-2 to TRBJ2-7; no reliable D call. The CDR3 is made up of 11 amino acids. Germline CDR1 and CDR2: SGHAT and FQNNGV. V shed 0 bases and J shed 4 bases, with 1 base lying between them. The CDR3 loop is CASSLDYEQYF. In nucleotides, the CDR3 is TGTGCCAGCAGCTTAGATTACGAGCAGTACTTC. Full variable domain (remainder filled in from reference TRBV11-2 and TRBJ2-7): EAGVAQSPRYKIIEKRQSVAFWCNPISGHATLYWYQQILGQGPKLLIQFQNNGVVDDSQLPKDRFSAERLKGVDSTLKIQPAKLEDSAVYLCASSLDYEQYFGPGTRLTVT.

This clone was picked up a small number of times. The V call is TRBV14, the J call TRBJ1-6, with D hard to call. This CDR3 region has 15 residues. CDR1 and CDR2 (germline): SGHDN, FVKESK. The ends were cut back, 2 bases at V and 0 bases at J, with 5 bases in the middle. CDR3 sequence: CASSQQSSYNSPLHF. CDR3 bases: TGTGCCAGCAGCCAACAGAGCTCCTATAATTCACCCCTCCACTTT.

This CDR3 reads CASSHQTGANSGANVLTF. CDR3 coding DNA: TGTGCCAGCAGCCACCAAACGGGGGCTAACTCTGGGGCCAACGTCCTGACTTTC. The V gene is TRBV11-2, the J gene TRBJ2-6; either TRBD1 or TRBD2 may fit D (6 bases each). V was clipped by 5 bases and J by 0 bases, with 17 bases between them. Germline V gene sequence: CDR1 SGHAT, CDR2 FQNNGV. The CDR3 runs 18 residues.

This clone was counted many times. V and J are TRBV28 and TRBJ2-4; either TRBD1 or TRBD2 may supply D (5 bases each). The CDR3 loop spans 14 amino acids. Per germline, CDR1 MDHEN and CDR2 SYDVKM. V lost 5 bases and J lost 8, with 16 bases in between. CDR3 protein: CASSPHDRGHIQYF. CDR3 DNA: TGTGCCAGCAGTCCCCATGATAGGGGACACATTCAGTACTTC.

The rearrangement joins TRBV4-3 to TRBJ2-6, with a weak D call TRBD1 (6 bases). V was pared by 4 bases and J by 2 bases, with 15 bases between. The CDR3 has 17 residues. From germline, CDR1 is LGHNA and CDR2 YSLEER. CDR3 amino acids: CASSLPPAGAGANVLTF. CDR3 DNA sequence: TGCGCCAGCAGCCTCCCGCCGGCAGGGGCTGGGGCCAACGTCCTGACTTTC.

This clone was counted only a few times. The DNA for the CDR3 is TGTGCCAGCAGCGGGACAGGCTACAATGAGCAGTTCTTC. This gives the protein CASSGTGYNEQFF. This sequence joins TRBV9 and TRBJ2-1; 7 bases line up with TRBD1. The CDR3 has 13 residues. Trimming cost V 3 bases and J 3 bases; bases outside gene matches: 0. The germline V gene has CDR1 SGDLS and CDR2 YYNGEE.

The chain has TRBV6-6 and TRBJ1-4; 9 nucleotides line up with TRBD1. CDR3 length equals 15 residues. The V and J ends lost 6 bases and 2 bases, in that order; junction bases with no gene match: 4. Per germline, CDR1 MNHNY and CDR2 SVGAGI (reference sequence). In DNA, the CDR3 is TGTGCCAGCAGGGACAGGGGAAGGACTAATGAAAAACTGTTTTTT. Translated, it gives CASRDRGRTNEKLFF.

The chain links TRBV14 to TRBJ1-1, with unresolved D. The CDR3 runs to 14 residues. With 3 bases removed from V and 0 bases from J, the gap between germline ends came to 8 bases. The germline V gene has CDR1 SGHDN and CDR2 FVKESK. The CDR3 DNA is TGTGCCAGCAGCCAGTACTCAGTGAACACTGAAGCTTTCTTT. Its translation is CASSQYSVNTEAFF.

This clone occurred a few times. This chain connects TRBV9 to TRBJ2-1; D possibly corresponds to TRBD2 (6 bases). The V end was cut by 0 bases, the J end by 5 bases, with 12 bases between. This CDR3 contains 15 residues. Germline lookup yields CDR1 SGDLS and CDR2 YYNGEE. The CDR3 DNA reads TGTGCCAGCAGCGTAGTTGGCGGGGAGAACAATGAGCAGTTCTTC. This translates into CASSVVGGENNEQFF.

A few counts support this clone. This sequence joins TRBV2 and TRBJ1-1; D gene ambiguous. This CDR3 is 15 amino acids long. Germline V gene lookup returns CDR1 SNHLY and CDR2 FYNNEI. Trimming stripped 4 bases from V and 0 bases from J, with 12 bases between. The CDR3: CASSGGSYVNTEAFF. The CDR3 nucleotides are TGTGCCAGCAGTGGTGGGAGCTATGTGAACACTGAAGCTTTCTTT.